This T cell receptor beta chain was retrieved from a study of shared clonotypes between healthy human individuals. Across the whole study: Each donor contributed plates that comprised three CD4 naive, three CD4 memory, two CD8 naive and one CD8 memory.

Investigators divided CD4+ cells into CD45RA+ naive and CD45RA-negative memory subsets. The germline gives CDR1 MNHNS, CDR2 SASEGT. The CDR3 is 14 amino acids. Trimming at V came to 6 bases and at J to 6 bases, leaving 6 bases not matched to a gene. TCRdb keeps only in-frame clones here, not all; method: immunoSEQ multiplex PCR. This sample has some 2.1 million clones, with over 85% found just once. The sequence derives from a man aged 18 to 29 in good health. Sequenced sample: naive CD4+ T cells sorted from blood. The sample's subset: CD45RA+ positively selected. The chain uses TRBV6-1 and TRBJ2-3, with TRBD2 identical over 10 bases. Here the CDR3 DNA reads TGTGCCAGCAGGCTAGCGGGAGTGCAGGATACGCAGTATTTT. Translation: CASRLAGVQDTQYF.